This section outlines one TCR beta chain sequence together with its context. Methods used by the authors: It was from reference gene primer amplification that nucleated cell counts were estimated. TCRdb keeps only in-frame clones here, not all; method: immunoSEQ multiplex PCR. From that table come the V and J calls and clone size; the DNA was used to work out D and trimming. The sample shows 80,000 or so clones, roughly 80% of them seen only once. CDR3 length: 14 residues. V lost 11 bases to trimming and J lost 1 base, with 15 bases between them. Germline lookup yields CDR1 SNHLY and CDR2 FYNNEI. This entry comes from a study of blood T cell repertoires in COVID-19. Study-wide background: Both acute and convalescent COVID-19 samples were obtained from the United States, Italy and Spain. The cDNA or gDNA used as material had been derived from T cells, B-cell-depleted T cells, or PBMCs.

This sequence joins TRBV2 and TRBJ1-3; D call uncertain. This TCR was sampled from a woman aged 60-75 years with acute or convalescent COVID-19. The sequenced sample was peripheral blood. The CDR3 DNA follows: TGTGCCGGAAACCTGTGGACTTCTGGAAACACCATATATTTT. It specifies CAGNLWTSGNTIYF.